The TCR beta chain under discussion was sequenced for a study of sequential checkpoint blockade in melanoma (dated by TCRdb to about 2019). About the study as a whole: Patients were assigned by 1:1 randomization to either first-line nivolumab followed by ipilimumab (arm A) or ipilimumab followed by nivolumab (arm B). Both trial sequences were followed by maintenance nivolumab. Beyond this particular receptor, the publication reports: Validation of the response-prediction model combining TCR metrics and mutation burden is needed in larger, independent patient cohorts.

Looking up the germline V gene (reference sequence) yields CDR1 GTSNPN and CDR2 SVGIG. The germline V and J ends show losses of 0 bases and 2 bases respectively, and no gene match explains 3 bases of the junction. The CDR3 runs 15 amino acids, cysteine and phenylalanine included. Kept here is only the CDR3 DNA, which spans 45 bases and is read in frame from base 1. The sample's treatment or condition label, decoded: randomized to nivolumab then ipilimumab (arm A) or the reverse (arm B). None of the patients in the trial had previously been given DNA-damaging chemotherapy. A FACS Aria II flow cytometer was used to sort live CD3+CD8+ cells that were negative for CD19 and CD56 from thawed PBMCs. Samples were obtained from patients with melanoma enrolled in CheckMate 064, a randomized, open-label phase II trial of sequential checkpoint blockade. Peripheral blood mononuclear cells were obtained through leukapheresis, purified using Ficoll-Paque, and frozen in human serum containing roughly 10% DMSO. Immediately after sorting, the purity of the sorted blood CD3+CD8+ cells was confirmed to be >98%, and DNA was then extracted.

As for this clone: Its antigen is still unknown. No qualities accompany the bases; no much larger clone lies one base away.

TCRbeta CDR3 regions were immunosequenced from genomic DNA with the immunoSEQ Assay. Genomic DNA was amplified by bias-controlled multiplex PCR before high-throughput sequencing. Under the source paper's analysis protocol: To quantify the absolute abundance of each unique TCRbeta CDR3 region, the sequences were collapsed and filtered. Clonality, defined as 1 minus Pielou's evenness, was calculated using only productive rearrangements. A previously published method was used to identify clones with significantly greater frequencies in on-treatment samples than in baseline samples. Here the immuneACCESS table is served through TCRdb, limited to in-frame sequences with V and J called. Missing clones are a known gap in these copies; in checked studies unresolved V genes cover under half, and the rest lacks a known reason. The V and J calls and clone size come from that table; D and trimming were worked out from the DNA. Here the sample has some 21,000 clones; more than 80% occur a single time. The ten largest clonotypes hold over 9.5% of the sample.

The sequencing used CD8+ T cells sorted from blood (inferred from file names), collected from a patient given nivolumab and ipilimumab in sequence. This clonotype originated in a human donor with melanoma. Rearrangement joined TRBV30 to TRBJ2-1; 8 nucleotides in the junction match TRBD2. The CDR3 protein is CAWSVLGGAYNEQFF. The nucleotides read TGTGCCTGGAGTGTACTCGGGGGGGCCTACAATGAGCAGTTCTTC.